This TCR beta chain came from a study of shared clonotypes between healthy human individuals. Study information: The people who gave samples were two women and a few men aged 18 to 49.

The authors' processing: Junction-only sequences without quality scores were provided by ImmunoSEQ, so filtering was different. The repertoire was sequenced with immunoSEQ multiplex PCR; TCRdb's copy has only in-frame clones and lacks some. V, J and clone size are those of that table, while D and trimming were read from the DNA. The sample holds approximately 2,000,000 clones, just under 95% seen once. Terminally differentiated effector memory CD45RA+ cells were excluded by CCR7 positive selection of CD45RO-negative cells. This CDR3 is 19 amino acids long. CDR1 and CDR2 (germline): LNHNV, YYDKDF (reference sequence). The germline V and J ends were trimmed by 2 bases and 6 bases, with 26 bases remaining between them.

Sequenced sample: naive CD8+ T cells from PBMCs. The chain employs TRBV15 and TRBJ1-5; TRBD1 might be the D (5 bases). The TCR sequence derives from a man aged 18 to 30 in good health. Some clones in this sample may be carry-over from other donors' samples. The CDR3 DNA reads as TGTGCCACCAGCAGATTCGGCCCGGTGGGGGTCGGGGTGAGTCAGCCCCAGCATTTT. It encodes CATSRFGPVGVGVSQPQHF. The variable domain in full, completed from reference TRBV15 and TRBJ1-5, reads DAMVIQNPRYQVTQFGKPVTLSCSQTLNHNVMYWYQQKSSQAPKLLFHYYDKDFNNEADTPDNFQSRRPNTSFCFLDIRSPGLGDTAMYLCATSRFGPVGVGVSQPQHFGDGTRLSIL.